This T cell receptor (beta chain) was identified in a study of OX40 agonist ivuxolimab in advanced cancers. CDR3 length: 13 residues. Unmatched junction bases numbered 1, after V lost 5 bases and J lost 1 base. The germline CDR1 and CDR2 sequences are SGHAT and FQNNGV. Libraries were prepared by immunoSEQ multiplex PCR; TCRdb keeps only in-frame clonotypes and omits some of them. The table has tens of thousands of clones, roughly 82% seen once. This clonotype was sampled from an adult with an advanced solid tumor such as melanoma, head and neck, liver or kidney cancer. The sample was CD4+ or CD8+ T cells sorted from blood, taken in a trial of the OX40 agonist ivuxolimab. J is TRBJ1-1 and V is TRBV11-2; TRBD1 matches 7 bases. This CDR3 reads CASSRDRNTEAFF. The DNA of the CDR3 is TGTGCCAGCAGCCGGGACAGGAACACTGAAGCTTTCTTT.